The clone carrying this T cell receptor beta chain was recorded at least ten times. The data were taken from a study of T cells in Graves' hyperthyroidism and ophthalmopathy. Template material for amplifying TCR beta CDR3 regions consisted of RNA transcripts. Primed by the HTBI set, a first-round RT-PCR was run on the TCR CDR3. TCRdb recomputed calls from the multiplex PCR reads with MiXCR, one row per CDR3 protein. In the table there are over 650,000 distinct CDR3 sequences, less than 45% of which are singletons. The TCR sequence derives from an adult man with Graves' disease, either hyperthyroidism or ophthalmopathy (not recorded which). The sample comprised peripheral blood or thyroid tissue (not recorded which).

The CDR3 sequence: CASSELGGAEAFF. The CDR3 nucleotides read TGTGCCAGCAGTGAACTCGGCGGCGCTGAAGCTTTCTTT. The J gene is TRBJ1-1, the V gene TRBV25-1; D remains unclear. The CDR3 is 13 residues long. Deletions cut 2 bases from V and 6 bases from J, with 10 bases between. Germline V gene data show CDR1 as MGHDK and CDR2 as SYGVNS.